This T cell receptor (beta chain) was found in a study of human T cells and chemical hapten exposure. For the study at large: Readings were taken at 6 days from patch tests that had applied 0.01% DPC to the upper back. Patients, largely female, had alopecia areata, totalis or universalis.

The library tagged each cDNA molecule with unique molecular identifiers. Authors' data handling: Sequenced samples showed a median of approximately 96,000 TCRs each, with counts running from roughly 23,000 to 700,000. Each CDR3 protein gets one entry after TCRdb re-called the RACE reads with MiXCR. The V and J calls and clone size come from TCRdb's table, not from the authors' own analysis. The table records around 99,000 distinct CDR3 sequences, around 12% of them present only once. This CDR3 is 14 amino acids long. V was clipped by 2 bases and J by 4 bases, with 11 bases between them. Germline assignment: CDR1 SGHTA and CDR2 FQGTGA. This clonotype was found a few times. As to time point: patch test 1, 2 weeks after DPC sensitization. Treatment meaning: therapeutic diphenylcyclopropenone sensitization with weekly scalp DPC.

Sequences were derived from whole blood, sampled in connection with sensitization to the hapten diphenylcyclopropenone (DPC). This chain uses TRBV7-3 with TRBJ1-1; D remains ambiguous. This clonotype was sampled from a woman aged 40 to 50 with alopecia areata. Some clones in this sample may be carry-over from other donors' samples. CDR3 protein: CASSLDGSVTEAFF. DNA of the CDR3: TGTGCCAGCAGCTTAGACGGATCTGTCACTGAAGCTTTCTTT.